This T cell receptor beta chain comes out of a study of blood T cell repertoires in COVID-19. Per the authors' pipeline: Using reference gene primer amplification, nucleated cell counts were estimated. The repertoire was sequenced with immunoSEQ multiplex PCR; TCRdb's copy has only in-frame clones and lacks some. D and trimming were read from the DNA, whereas the V and J calls and clone size are those reported in that table. Of hundreds of thousands of clones listed, 80% to 90% are singletons. Trimming shortened V by 4 bases and J by 5 bases, and 14 bases separated the two germline ends. Germline values: CDR1 LNHDA, CDR2 SQIVND (reference sequence). The CDR3 totals 14 residues.

The sequence was collected from a woman in her twenties or thirties with active or convalescent COVID-19. The sample comprised peripheral blood. The chain is built from TRBV19 and TRBJ2-5; the D gene is possibly TRBD1 (6 bases). The CDR3 DNA reads TGTGCCAGTAGTAAGCCTACAGGGTCCGAGACCCAGTACTTC. This encodes CASSKPTGSETQYF.